This T cell receptor beta chain was retrieved from a study of radiotherapy plus CTLA-4 blockade in lung cancer. Study findings and constraints: Blood saw expansion of tumor-derived TCR clones after radiotherapy plus ipilimumab.

The CDR3 is 13 residues long. V was trimmed by 5 bases and J by 6 bases, leaving 13 bases between them. Germline lookup yields CDR1 SGHTA and CDR2 FQGTGA. About this clone itself: No antigen is known for it.

Using immunoSEQ multiplex PCR, the repertoire was profiled, and TCRdb retains in-frame clones only, with some absent. In the table there are tens of thousands of clones, 80% to 90% of which are singletons. The chain links TRBV7-3 to TRBJ1-1; perhaps TRBD1 as D (6 bases). This clonotype was obtained from a human donor with non-small cell lung cancer whose response to radiotherapy plus ipilimumab could not be evaluated. Sequenced here: peripheral blood, sampled from a patient treated with radiotherapy plus ipilimumab. The CDR3 DNA is TGTGCCAGCAGCATACTACAGGGTTCTGAAGCTTTCTTT. This sequence encodes CASSILQGSEAFF.